Shown below are 26 T cell receptor beta chains from a single sample sequenced in a study of memory CD4+ T cells and cytomegalovirus serostatus. Sequencing used immunoSEQ multiplex PCR; TCRdb keeps in-frame clones, though not all of them. Here the sample spans roughly 40,000 clones, roughly 80% being singletons. The sort gate was single viable CD3+CD4+CD8-CD45RO+ cells for memory CD4+ T cells. The sample consisted of memory CD4+ T cells from blood. These receptors were taken from an adult in good health and CMV-seronegative.

This clone has a single count. The same CDR3 arises from other DNA sequences in this sample as well. The chain couples TRBV9 to TRBJ1-5; perhaps TRBD1 as D (5 bases). The CDR3 consists of 14 residues. CDR1 is SGDLS and CDR2 is YYNGEE in the germline V gene. V was cut by 0 bases and J by 4 bases, with 8 bases left in between. CDR3 protein: CASSVEAGNQPQHF. The CDR3 bases are TGTGCCAGCAGCGTAGAGGCAGGGAATCAGCCCCAGCATTTT. The full variable domain, in which reference TRBV9 and TRBJ1-5 provide the parts outside the CDR3, is DSGVTQTPKHLITATGQRVTLRCSPRSGDLSVYWYQQSLDQGLQFLIQYYNGEERAKGNILERFSAQQFPDLHSELNLSSLELGDSALYFCASSVEAGNQPQHFGDGTRLSIL.

A single count supports this clone. This chain links TRBV7-8 with TRBJ2-2; D call uncertain. The CDR3 runs 17 residues. CDR1 and CDR2 from the germline V gene are SGHVS and FQNEAQ. The V gene lost 1 base and the J gene lost 5 bases, with 17 bases spanning the gap. The CDR3 DNA reads TGTGCCAGCAGCTTAGTCGTTGGAGTGGAAAGAACCGGGGAGCTGTTTTTT. Translation: CASSLVVGVERTGELFF.

The V gene is TRBV15, the J gene TRBJ1-4; 8 nucleotides match TRBD1. The germline V gene encodes CDR1 LNHNV and CDR2 YYDKDF (reference sequence). There are 17 residues in the CDR3. V lost 2 bases and J lost 6; bases outside the gene matches: 11. For the CDR3, the DNA is TGTGCCACCAGCAGATCGCACTCCGGGACAGGCTATGAAAAACTGTTTTTT. Amino acids: CATSRSHSGTGYEKLFF.

V and J are TRBV5-4 and TRBJ1-3; 7 bases match TRBD1. This CDR3 has 17 amino acids. V gave up 0 bases and J gave up 1 base; unmatched junction bases: 7. CDR1 and CDR2 from the germline V gene are SGHNT and YYREEE (reference sequence). As DNA, the CDR3 is TGTGCCAGCAGCTTGGAAGGGACAGAGACTTCTGGAAACACCATATATTTT. This codes for CASSLEGTETSGNTIYF.

The chain has TRBV5-1 and TRBJ2-7; D perhaps matches TRBD2 (7 bases). V dropped 0 bases and J dropped 6 bases, with 19 bases sitting between them. The length of the CDR3 is 16 residues. Germline values: CDR1 SGHRS, CDR2 YFSETQ. Here the CDR3 reads CASSLAMAGATTEQYF. Written as DNA, the CDR3 is TGCGCCAGCAGCTTGGCTATGGCGGGGGCCACTACCGAGCAGTACTTC.

The chain links TRBV6-6 to TRBJ1-1; 7 bases are a match to TRBD1. The germline CDR1 and CDR2 sequences are MNHNY and SVGAGI (reference sequence). This CDR3 spans 13 amino acids. V trimming: 5 bases; J trimming: 11 bases; junction bases outside the gene matches: 11. The DNA for the CDR3 is TGTGCCAGCAGTCCAAACGACGGGACAGCGGCTTTCTTT. This codes for CASSPNDGTAAFF.

The V gene is TRBV9, the J gene TRBJ2-2, with D hard to call. V shed 4 bases and J shed 2 bases, with 12 bases lying between them. The CDR3 extends over 15 amino acids. Germline-derived CDR1 and CDR2 are SGDLS and YYNGEE. CDR3 DNA sequence: TGTGCCAGCAGCCGAAGTCTACCCAACACCGGGGAGCTGTTTTTT. It translates to CASSRSLPNTGELFF.

The chain recombines TRBV20-1 with TRBJ2-7, with no clear D. The CDR3 covers 11 residues. V lost 3 bases and J lost 5, with 8 bases in between. CDR1 is DFQATT and CDR2 is SNEGSKA in the germline V gene (reference sequence). The CDR3 DNA follows: TGCAGTGCTAGGGGCGCGAACGAGCAGTACTTC. Protein product: CSARGANEQYF.

The chain recombines TRBV4-1 with TRBJ2-1; 13 bases match TRBD2. Germline-derived CDR1 and CDR2 are MGHRA and YSYEKL. V was clipped by 0 bases and J by 4 bases; unmatched bases: 12. This CDR3 spans 20 amino acids. The CDR3 DNA follows: TGCGCCAGCAGCCAAGAAGAAGTTCGACTAGCGGGGGGCATGTACAATGAGCAGTTCTTC. Translated, it gives CASSQEEVRLAGGMYNEQFF.

The V and J genes are TRBV7-9 and TRBJ1-1; D is unclear. The CDR3 contains 15 residues. V was shortened by 1 base and J by 1 base, with 10 bases between the two germline ends. CDR1 and CDR2 (germline): SEHNR, FQNEAQ (reference sequence). In DNA, the CDR3 is TGTGCCAGCAGCTTAGGAGGGCGGTCGAACACTGAAGCTTTCTTT. This translates into CASSLGGRSNTEAFF.

The gene calls are TRBV7-8 and TRBJ1-5, with D hard to call. Trimming pared 4 bases from V and 5 bases from J, leaving 12 bases between. CDR1 is SGHVS and CDR2 is FQNEAQ in the germline V gene. The CDR3 spans 14 residues. The CDR3 bases are TGTGCCAGCAGCTCAACAAACGGGCATCAGCCCCAGCATTTT. Translated, it gives CASSSTNGHQPQHF.

The chain has TRBV7-9 and TRBJ2-5, with D unclear. CDR3 length: 13 amino acids. Trimming cost V 6 bases and J 3 bases, with 11 bases left between them. Germline loops: CDR1 SEHNR, CDR2 FQNEAQ (reference sequence). The DNA of the CDR3 is TGTGCCAGCAGAACCGATACCGAAGAGACCCAGTACTTC. Translated: CASRTDTEETQYF.

The chain combines TRBV5-1 with TRBJ1-2, with 7 bases lining up with TRBD1. The trim removed 4 bases at V and 7 bases at J, leaving 13 bases unmatched. This CDR3 has 15 residues. CDR1 is SGHRS, CDR2 YFSETQ, per germline. CDR3 nucleotide sequence: TGCGCCAGCAGCCCCCTAGGAACAGGGGAGGTTGGCTACACCTTC. It specifies CASSPLGTGEVGYTF.

The gene calls are TRBV23-1 and TRBJ1-2; D uncertain. TRBV23-1 counts as an open reading frame of uncertain function. This CDR3 is 16 amino acids long. The V end was cut by 3 bases, the J end by 0 bases, with 14 bases between. The CDR3 here is CASSHLWPAPNYGYTF. As DNA, the CDR3 is TGCGCCAGCAGTCACCTCTGGCCAGCCCCTAACTATGGCTACACCTTC.

The V call is TRBV7-2, the J call TRBJ2-3, with D possibly matching TRBD2 (7 bases). Germline CDR1 is SGHTA and CDR2 is FQGNSA. The CDR3 spans 14 residues. Trimming cost V 0 bases and J 6 bases, with 10 bases left between them. The CDR3: CASSLAGGLDTQYF. CDR3 in DNA: TGTGCCAGCAGCTTAGCGGGGGGGCTTGATACGCAGTATTTT. Looking up the rest from reference TRBV7-2 and TRBJ2-3 gives the full variable domain: GAGVSQSPSNKVTEKGKDVELRCDPISGHTALYWYRQSLGQGLEFLIYFQGNSAPDKSGLPSDRFSAERTGGSVSTLTIQRTQQEDSAVYLCASSLAGGLDTQYFGPGTRLTVL.

This chain joins TRBV14 and TRBJ1-4, with D maybe TRBD1 (5 bases). Trimming cost V 4 bases and J 0 bases, with 9 bases left between them. The germline V gene has CDR1 SGHDN and CDR2 FVKESK. The CDR3 totals 15 residues. The chain's CDR3 is CASSPLGATNEKLFF. The CDR3 DNA sequence: TGTGCCAGCAGCCCCTTGGGGGCAACTAATGAAAAACTGTTTTTT.

This clone was recorded only once. J is TRBJ2-2 and V is TRBV11-3; a possible D gene is TRBD1 (5 bases). The CDR3 covers 13 residues. Between the trimmed V and J ends, which lost 4 bases and 8 bases, there was a span of 11 bases. CDR1 is SGHNT and CDR2 is YENEEA in the germline V gene. The CDR3 DNA reads TGTGCCAGCAGCTCCCCCCGGACAGGGGAGCTGTTTTTT. It is translated as CASSSPRTGELFF.

The V call is TRBV6-6, the J call TRBJ1-2, with no clear D. The germline V and J ends were trimmed by 2 bases and 4 bases, with 14 bases remaining between them. Germline V gene lookup returns CDR1 MNHNY and CDR2 SVGAGI (reference sequence). CDR3 length: 15 amino acids. CDR3 region: CASSYEGEPLYGYTF. The DNA for the CDR3 is TGTGCCAGCAGTTACGAGGGAGAACCTCTCTATGGCTACACCTTC.

The sample holds a few counts of this clone. V gene TRBV5-4 combines with J gene TRBJ1-1, with 8 bases aligning to TRBD1. J gave up 6 bases and V 1 base, and 5 bases lay outside the gene matches. Germline V gene sequence: CDR1 SGHNT, CDR2 YYREEE (reference sequence). The CDR3 extends over 14 amino acids. In DNA form, the CDR3 reads TGTGCCAGCAGCTTGTGGAACAGGGGGTCTGAAGCTTTCTTT. This codes for CASSLWNRGSEAFF.

V and J are TRBV5-8 and TRBJ1-2; D is perhaps TRBD1 (5 bases). The CDR3 loop spans 14 amino acids. The ends were cut back, 1 base at V and 4 bases at J, with 11 bases in the middle. From germline, CDR1 is SGHTS and CDR2 YDEGEE. The CDR3 spells CASSLRRGSYGYTF. The CDR3 DNA reads as TGTGCCAGCAGCTTGCGGCGGGGGTCCTATGGCTACACCTTC.

In nucleotides, the CDR3 is TGTGCCAGCAGTATAATAGCGGGGGGCTACGAGCAGTACTTC. It translates to CASSIIAGGYEQYF. The rearrangement links TRBV6-5 to TRBJ2-7; TRBD2 agrees at 10 bases. This CDR3 is 14 amino acids long. The V gene end was trimmed by 5 bases and the J gene end by 3 bases; junction bases not matched to a gene: 4. The germline V gene has CDR1 MNHEY and CDR2 SVGAGI.

The chain is built from TRBV30 and TRBJ1-5, with TRBD1 as a possible D gene (5 bases). The CDR3 is 14 amino acids. V was trimmed by 1 base and J by 2 bases, leaving 9 bases between them. Germline CDR1 and CDR2: GTSNPN and SVGIG (reference sequence). For the CDR3, the DNA is TGTGCCTGGAGTGCCGAAGGGGGCAATCAGCCCCAGCATTTT. This encodes CAWSAEGGNQPQHF.

This clone was seen once. The chain joins TRBV18 to TRBJ2-1; 8 nucleotides align to TRBD2. The V and J ends lost 2 bases and 5 bases, in that order; junction bases with no gene match: 2. Germline CDR1 is KGHSH and CDR2 is LQKENI. The CDR3 totals 14 residues. CDR3 protein: CASSPGSGDNEQFF. The CDR3 region has the DNA TGTGCCAGCTCACCAGGTAGCGGGGACAATGAGCAGTTCTTC.

The chain links TRBV6-1 to TRBJ1-1; no definite D call. Germline lookup yields CDR1 MNHNS and CDR2 SASEGT. The CDR3 has 17 residues. V was trimmed by 3 bases and J by 0 bases, leaving 17 bases between them. The CDR3 nucleotides are TGTGCCAGCAGTGAGGCCAGGAAGGCAATCATGAACACTGAAGCTTTCTTT. This codes for CASSEARKAIMNTEAFF.

The CDR3 nucleotides read TGTGCCAGCAGCGTAAGTCAGAACACCGGGGAGCTGTTTTTT. Amino acid sequence: CASSVSQNTGELFF. The chain links TRBV9 to TRBJ2-2; no clear D. Trimming took off 1 base at V and 1 base at J, with 5 bases between the two ends. Germline lookup yields CDR1 SGDLS and CDR2 YYNGEE. The CDR3 consists of 14 residues.

The CDR3 DNA sequence: TGTGCCAGCCGGACAGACTCTGGAAACACCATATATTTT. Amino acid sequence: CASRTDSGNTIYF. This rearrangement joins TRBV6-6 to TRBJ1-3, with D possibly matching TRBD1 (6 bases). V dropped 8 bases and J dropped 0 bases, with 8 bases sitting between them. This CDR3 region has 13 residues. Germline V gene sequence: CDR1 MNHNY, CDR2 SVGAGI (reference sequence).